These T cell receptor beta chains were read from a single sample in a study of cytomegalovirus exposure and HLA in healthy donors. Method: immunoSEQ multiplex PCR; TCRdb's copy keeps in-frame clones and lacks some. The sample carries around 70,000 clones, roughly 78% recorded once. Specimen: PBMCs. The receptors stem from a woman in her 40s in good health and CMV-seropositive. CDR3s include the opening cysteine and the closing phenylalanine or tryptophan. A D gene is named only where the DNA matches it firmly. Clone size is given for some rows only: seen once, a few or many times, or a class if the clone is expanded.

d_call	v_call	clone_size	j_call	cdr3_aa
.	TRBV6-4	once	TRBJ1-2	CASTPSPGSYGYTF
.	TRBV15	few	TRBJ1-2	CATSRDGVYGYTF
.	TRBV6-6	few	TRBJ1-4	CASSYGDSDEKLFF
.	TRBV2	.	TRBJ1-5	CASSRQTSNQPQHF
.	TRBV9	.	TRBJ1-2	CASSVWEGLGYGYTF
.	TRBV18	.	TRBJ1-2	CASSPPSVRAGSGVGYTF
TRBD1	TRBV5-1	few	TRBJ1-4	CASSQGTGSNEKLFF
TRBD2	TRBV7-9	.	TRBJ2-2	CASSPVRGRETGELFF
.	TRBV13	.	TRBJ1-2	CASSLGGQTLNGYTF
TRBD1	TRBV7-9	.	TRBJ1-2	CASSLRQGAGEHYGYTF
TRBD1	TRBV5-4	.	TRBJ1-2	CASSPPPGQGSDGYTF
.	TRBV10-3	.	TRBJ1-5	CAITTDPNQPQHF
TRBD1	TRBV9	.	TRBJ1-3	CASSEQGAGNTIYF
.	TRBV7-8	few	TRBJ2-7	CASSLGAGRTYEQYF